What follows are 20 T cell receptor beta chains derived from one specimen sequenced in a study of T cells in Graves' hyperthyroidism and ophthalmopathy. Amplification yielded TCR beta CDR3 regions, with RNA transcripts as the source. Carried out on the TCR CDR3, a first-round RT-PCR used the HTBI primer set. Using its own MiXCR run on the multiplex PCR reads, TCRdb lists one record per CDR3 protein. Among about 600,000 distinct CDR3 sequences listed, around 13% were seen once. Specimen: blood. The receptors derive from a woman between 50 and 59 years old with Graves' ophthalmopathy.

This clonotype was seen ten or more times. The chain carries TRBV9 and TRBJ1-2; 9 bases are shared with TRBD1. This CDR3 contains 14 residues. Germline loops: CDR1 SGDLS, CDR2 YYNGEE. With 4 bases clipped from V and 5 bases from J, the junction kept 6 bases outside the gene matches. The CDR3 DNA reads TGTGCCAGCAGCCAAACAGGGGGCCGGTATGGCTACACCTTC. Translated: CASSQTGGRYGYTF. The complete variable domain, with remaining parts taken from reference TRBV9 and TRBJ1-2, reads DSGVTQTPKHLITATGQRVTLRCSPRSGDLSVYWYQQSLDQGLQFLIQYYNGEERAKGNILERFSAQQFPDLHSELNLSSLELGDSALYFCASSQTGGRYGYTFGSGTRLTVV.

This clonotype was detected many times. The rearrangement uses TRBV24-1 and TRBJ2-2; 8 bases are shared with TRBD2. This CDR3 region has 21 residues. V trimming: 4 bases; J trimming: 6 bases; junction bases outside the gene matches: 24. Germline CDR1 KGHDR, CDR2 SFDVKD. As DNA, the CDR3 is TGTGCCACCAGTGACCCAGAAACAGGGCGGGGAGCGGGAGACCTCTCCGGGGAGCTGTTTTTT. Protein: CATSDPETGRGAGDLSGELFF.

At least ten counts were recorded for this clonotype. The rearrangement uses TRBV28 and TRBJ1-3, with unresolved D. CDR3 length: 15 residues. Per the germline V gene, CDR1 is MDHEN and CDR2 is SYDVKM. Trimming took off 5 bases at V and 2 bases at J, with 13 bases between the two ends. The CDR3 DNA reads TGTGCCAGCAGTAACGCACAGTATCCTGGAAACACCATATATTTT. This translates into CASSNAQYPGNTIYF.

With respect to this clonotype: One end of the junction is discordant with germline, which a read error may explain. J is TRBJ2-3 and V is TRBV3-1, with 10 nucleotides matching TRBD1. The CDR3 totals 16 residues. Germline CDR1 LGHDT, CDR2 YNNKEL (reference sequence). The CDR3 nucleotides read TGTGCCAGCAGCCGGAGGGGGACAGGGGACACAGATACGCATTATTTT. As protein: CASSRRGTGDTDTHYF.

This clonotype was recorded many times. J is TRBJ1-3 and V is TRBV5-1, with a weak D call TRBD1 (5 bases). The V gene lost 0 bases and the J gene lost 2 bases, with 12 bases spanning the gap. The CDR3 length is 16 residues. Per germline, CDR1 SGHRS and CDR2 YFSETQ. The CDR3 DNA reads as TGCGCCAGCAGCTTGGTACCAGGGAGCACTGGAAACACCATATATTTT. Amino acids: CASSLVPGSTGNTIYF. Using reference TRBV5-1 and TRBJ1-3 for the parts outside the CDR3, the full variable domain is KAGVTQTPRYLIKTRGQQVTLSCSPISGHRSVSWYQQTPGQGLQFLFEYFSETQRNKGNFPGRFSGRQFSNSRSEMNVSTLELGDSALYLCASSLVPGSTGNTIYFGEGSWLTVV.

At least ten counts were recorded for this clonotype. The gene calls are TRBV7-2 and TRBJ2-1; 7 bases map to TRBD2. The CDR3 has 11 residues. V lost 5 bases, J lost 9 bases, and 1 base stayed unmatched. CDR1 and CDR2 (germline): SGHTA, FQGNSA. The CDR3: CASSAGVEQFF. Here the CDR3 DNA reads TGTGCCAGCAGCGCGGGAGTTGAGCAGTTCTTC.

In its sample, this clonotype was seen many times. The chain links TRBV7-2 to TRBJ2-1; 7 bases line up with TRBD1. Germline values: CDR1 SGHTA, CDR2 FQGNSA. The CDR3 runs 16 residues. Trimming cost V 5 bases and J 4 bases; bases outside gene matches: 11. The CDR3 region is CASSIDRDLGYNEQFF. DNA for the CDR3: TGTGCCAGCAGCATCGACAGGGATCTTGGATACAATGAGCAGTTCTTC.

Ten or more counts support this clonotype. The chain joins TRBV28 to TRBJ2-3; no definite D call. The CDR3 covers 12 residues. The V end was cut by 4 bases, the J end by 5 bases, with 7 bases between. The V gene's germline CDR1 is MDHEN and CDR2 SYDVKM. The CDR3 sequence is CASSWAGDTQYF. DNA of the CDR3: TGTGCCAGCAGTTGGGCAGGAGATACGCAGTATTTT.

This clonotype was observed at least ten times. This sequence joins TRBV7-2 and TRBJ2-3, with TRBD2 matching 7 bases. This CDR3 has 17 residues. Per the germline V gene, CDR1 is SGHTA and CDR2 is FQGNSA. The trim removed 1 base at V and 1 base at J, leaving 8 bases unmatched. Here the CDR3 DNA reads TGTGCCAGCAGCTTAGTGGGGGGGAGGGCCGGCACAGATACGCAGTATTTT. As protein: CASSLVGGRAGTDTQYF.

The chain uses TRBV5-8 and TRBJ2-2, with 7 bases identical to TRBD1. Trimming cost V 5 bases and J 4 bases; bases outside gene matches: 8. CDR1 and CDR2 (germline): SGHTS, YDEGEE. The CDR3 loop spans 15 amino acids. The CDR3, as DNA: TGTGCCAGCAGACCACAGGGGTCGGGCACCGGGGAGCTGTTTTTT. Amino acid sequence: CASRPQGSGTGELFF.

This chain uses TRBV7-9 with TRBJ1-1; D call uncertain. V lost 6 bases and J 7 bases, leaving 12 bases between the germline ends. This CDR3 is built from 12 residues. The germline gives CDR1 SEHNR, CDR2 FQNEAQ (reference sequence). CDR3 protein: CASSIMGSEAFF. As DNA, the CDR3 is TGTGCCAGCAGTATAATGGGGAGTGAAGCTTTCTTT. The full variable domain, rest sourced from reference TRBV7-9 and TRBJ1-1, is DTGVSQNPRHKITKRGQNVTFRCDPISEHNRLYWYRQTLGQGPEFLTYFQNEAQLEKSRLLSDRFSAERPKGSFSTLEIQRTEQGDSAMYLCASSIMGSEAFFGQGTRLTVV.

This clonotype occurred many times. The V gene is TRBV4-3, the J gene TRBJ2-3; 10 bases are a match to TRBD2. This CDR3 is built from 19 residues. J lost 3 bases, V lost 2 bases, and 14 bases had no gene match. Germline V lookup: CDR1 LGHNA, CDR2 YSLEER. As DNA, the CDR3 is TGCGCCAGCAGCCAATATTCTAGCGGGAGTTCGGCGGGGACAGATACGCAGTATTTT. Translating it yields CASSQYSSGSSAGTDTQYF.

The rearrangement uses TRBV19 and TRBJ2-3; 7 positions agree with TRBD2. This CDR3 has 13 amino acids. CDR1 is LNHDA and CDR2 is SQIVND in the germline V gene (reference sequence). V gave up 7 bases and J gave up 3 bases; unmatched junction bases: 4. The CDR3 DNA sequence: TGTGCCAGTACCAGCGGGATGACAGATACGCAGTATTTT. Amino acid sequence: CASTSGMTDTQYF.

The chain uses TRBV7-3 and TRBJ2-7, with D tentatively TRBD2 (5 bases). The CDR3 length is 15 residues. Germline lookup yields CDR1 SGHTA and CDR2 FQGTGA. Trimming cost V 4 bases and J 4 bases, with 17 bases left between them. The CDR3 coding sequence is TGTGCCAGCAGCTATCGTCGGGGTTTGGCATACGAGCAGTACTTC. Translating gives CASSYRRGLAYEQYF.

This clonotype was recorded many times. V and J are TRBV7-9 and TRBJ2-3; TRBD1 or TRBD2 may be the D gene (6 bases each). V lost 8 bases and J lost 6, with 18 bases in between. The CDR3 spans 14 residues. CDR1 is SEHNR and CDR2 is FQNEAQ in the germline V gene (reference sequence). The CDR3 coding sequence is TGTGCCAGCGAGGCTTGGGGGGCTGGGGATACGCAGTATTTT. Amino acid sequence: CASEAWGAGDTQYF.

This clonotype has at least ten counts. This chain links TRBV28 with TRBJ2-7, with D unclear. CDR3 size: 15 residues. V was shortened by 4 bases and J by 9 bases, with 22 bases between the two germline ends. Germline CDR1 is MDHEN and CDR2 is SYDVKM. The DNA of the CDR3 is TGTGCCAGCAGTTCCCTTCGAATAAGGACGTTTAGGCAGTACTTC. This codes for CASSSLRIRTFRQYF.

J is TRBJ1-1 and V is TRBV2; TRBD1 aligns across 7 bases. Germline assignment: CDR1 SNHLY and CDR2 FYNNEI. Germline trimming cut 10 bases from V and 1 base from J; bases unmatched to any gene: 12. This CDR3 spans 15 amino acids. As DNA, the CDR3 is TGTGCCAACTCGACAGGGCCGAACCCGAACACTGAAGCTTTCTTT. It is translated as CANSTGPNPNTEAFF.

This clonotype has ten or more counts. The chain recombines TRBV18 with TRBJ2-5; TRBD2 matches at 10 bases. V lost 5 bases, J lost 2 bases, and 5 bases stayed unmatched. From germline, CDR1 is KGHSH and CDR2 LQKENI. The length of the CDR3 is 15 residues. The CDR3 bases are TGTGCCAGCTCATTAGCGGGAGGCCGGCAAGAGACCCAGTACTTC. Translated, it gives CASSLAGGRQETQYF. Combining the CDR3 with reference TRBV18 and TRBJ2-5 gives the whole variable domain NAGVMQNPRHLVRRRGQEARLRCSPMKGHSHVYWYRQLPEEGLKFMVYLQKENIIDESGMPKERFSAEFPKEGPSILRIQQVVRGDSAAYFCASSLAGGRQETQYFGPGTRLLVL.

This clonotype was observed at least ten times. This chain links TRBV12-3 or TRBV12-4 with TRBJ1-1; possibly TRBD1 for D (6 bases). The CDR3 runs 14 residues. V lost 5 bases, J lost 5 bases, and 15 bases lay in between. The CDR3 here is CASSVTGRRTEAFF. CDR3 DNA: TGTGCCAGCAGTGTTACAGGGAGGCGAACTGAAGCTTTCTTT.

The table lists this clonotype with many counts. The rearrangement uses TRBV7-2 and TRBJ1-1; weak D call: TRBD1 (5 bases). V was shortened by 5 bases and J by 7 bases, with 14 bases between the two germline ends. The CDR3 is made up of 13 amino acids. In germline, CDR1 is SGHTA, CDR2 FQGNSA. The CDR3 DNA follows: TGTGCCAGCAGCCTTAACGGGGGAGATGAAGCTTTCTTT. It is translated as CASSLNGGDEAFF.